One T cell receptor beta chain is described in this entry. In the original processing: Amplification of reference gene primers provided the estimated nucleated cell counts. Clones were read by immunoSEQ multiplex PCR, and TCRdb kept only the in-frame ones, dropping some. V, J and clone size derive from that table, while D and trimming were established from the DNA sequence. The table includes more than 200,000 clones, around 88% detected once. These data belong to a study of blood T cell repertoires in COVID-19. Study-level information: Sites in the United States, Italy and Spain provided acute and convalescent COVID-19 samples.

Germline V CDR1 and CDR2: SQVTM, ANQGSEA. This CDR3 is built from 13 residues. Deletions cut 1 base from V and 1 base from J, with 8 bases between. Those enrolled in Seattle joined during active infection and were followed longitudinally afterward. This TCR was sampled from a woman in her twenties or thirties with COVID-19, enrolled during active disease. Sequenced input: peripheral blood. The chain recombines TRBV29-1 with TRBJ2-7, with no clear D. The CDR3 nucleotides read TGCAGCGTTGAAGTAGTCGGGTCCTACGAGCAGTACTTC. Translation gives CSVEVVGSYEQYF.